This T cell receptor beta chain is drawn from a study of shared clonotypes between healthy human individuals. Study at large: Researchers assigned three CD4 naive, three CD4 memory, two CD8 naive and one CD8 memory plate to each donor.

Some clones are missing from TCRdb's copy, which holds only in-frame ones; the method was immunoSEQ multiplex PCR. The sample carries fewer than 400,000 clones, roughly 70% recorded once. Germline V CDR1 and CDR2: LGHNA, YNFKEQ. This CDR3 is built from 16 residues. The V end lost 0 bases, the J end lost 0 bases, and 12 bases lay between the germline ends. This receptor was taken from a man aged 30 to 39 in good health. This chain links TRBV4-2 with TRBJ2-7, with TRBD1 as a possible D gene (5 bases). The sample taken for sequencing was memory CD4+ T cells sorted from blood. As to subset: CD45RA-negative fraction. Here the CDR3 reads CASSQEEVGVSYEQYF. The CDR3 DNA is TGTGCCAGCAGCCAAGAAGAAGTAGGGGTCTCCTACGAGCAGTACTTC.